Listed here are 11 T cell receptor beta chains from one sample, sequenced in a study of cytomegalovirus exposure and HLA in healthy donors. Measured with immunoSEQ multiplex PCR; TCRdb has only the in-frame clones, and not every one. This table holds 200,000 to 250,000 clones, about nine tenths found once. The sample comprised PBMCs. Every receptor here comes from a woman under 30 in good health and CMV-seropositive.

V gene TRBV2 combines with J gene TRBJ1-5; 10 bases are a match to TRBD1. The trim removed 3 bases at V and 4 bases at J, leaving 3 bases unmatched. The CDR3 has 15 amino acids. From germline, CDR1 is SNHLY and CDR2 FYNNEI. CDR3: CASSEDRGRNQPQHF. The CDR3 DNA reads TGTGCCAGCAGTGAGGACAGGGGGAGAAATCAGCCCCAGCATTTT. Looking up the rest from reference TRBV2 and TRBJ1-5 gives the full variable domain: EPEVTQTPSHQVTQMGQEVILRCVPISNHLYFYWYRQILGQKVEFLVSFYNNEISEKSEIFDDQFSVERPDGSNFTLKIRSTKLEDSAMYFCASSEDRGRNQPQHFGDGTRLSIL.

The chain couples TRBV27 to TRBJ1-1; no clear D gene. Trimming took off 7 bases at V and 5 bases at J, with 8 bases between the two ends. The CDR3 is made up of 11 amino acids. From germline, CDR1 is MNHEY and CDR2 SMNVEV (reference sequence). For the CDR3, the DNA is TGTGCCAGCAAAGACTCTACTGAAGCTTTCTTT. It encodes CASKDSTEAFF.

This chain connects TRBV19 to TRBJ2-7; the D gene is possibly TRBD1 (6 bases). The CDR3 covers 14 residues. The V end lost 3 bases, the J end lost 0 bases, and 9 bases lay between the germline ends. In germline, CDR1 is LNHDA, CDR2 SQIVND (reference sequence). The CDR3 sequence is CASSIWDNSYEQYF. Here the CDR3 DNA reads TGTGCCAGTAGTATCTGGGACAACTCCTACGAGCAGTACTTC.

The gene calls are TRBV19 and TRBJ1-2, with D uncertain. CDR1 and CDR2 from the germline V gene are LNHDA and SQIVND (reference sequence). V was clipped by 10 bases and J by 0 bases, with 18 bases between them. This CDR3 has 15 residues. The CDR3 sequence: CATIDSPQANYGYTF. The CDR3 bases are TGTGCCACTATCGACTCGCCTCAAGCTAACTATGGCTACACCTTC.

The J gene is TRBJ2-2, the V gene TRBV7-9; 9 nucleotides line up with TRBD2. Losses at the gene ends were 4 bases for V and 4 bases for J; bases not matched to a gene: 13. The CDR3 has 18 amino acids. From germline, CDR1 is SEHNR and CDR2 FQNEAQ (reference sequence). CDR3 in amino acids: CASSSRRPSGTGTGELFF. The CDR3 DNA sequence: TGTGCCAGCAGCTCCCGACGCCCTAGCGGGACCGGCACCGGGGAGCTGTTTTTT.

The chain combines TRBV28 with TRBJ1-5, with 7 nucleotides matching TRBD1. The CDR3 loop spans 13 amino acids. V dropped 5 bases and J dropped 7; count of bases not matched to a gene: 5. Per the germline V gene, CDR1 is MDHEN and CDR2 is SYDVKM. This CDR3 reads CASSETGEQPQHF. For the CDR3, the DNA is TGTGCCAGCAGTGAAACAGGGGAACAGCCCCAGCATTTT.

The chain combines TRBV5-4 with TRBJ2-1, with D unresolved. The CDR3 totals 12 residues. The V and J ends lost 0 bases and 6 bases respectively, with 4 bases between them. Germline CDR1 reads SGHNT; CDR2 reads YYREEE (reference sequence). CDR3 DNA sequence: TGTGCCAGCAGCTTGGCTTTCAATGAGCAGTTCTTC. This codes for CASSLAFNEQFF. The entire variable domain, with the rest obtained from reference TRBV5-4 and TRBJ2-1, is as follows: ETGVTQSPTHLIKTRGQQVTLRCSSQSGHNTVSWYQQALGQGPQFIFQYYREEENGRGNFPPRFSGLQFPNYSSELNVNALELDDSALYLCASSLAFNEQFFGPGTRLTVL.

The rearrangement links TRBV5-1 to TRBJ2-2; 7 nucleotides agree with TRBD1. CDR3 length equals 17 residues. The junction had 13 bases not matched to a gene; V was cut back by 4 bases and J by 4 bases. Germline-derived CDR1 and CDR2 are SGHRS and YFSETQ. This CDR3 reads CASSPTRQGRSTGELFF. The DNA for the CDR3 is TGCGCCAGCAGCCCAACTCGACAGGGAAGGAGCACCGGGGAGCTGTTTTTT.

This clone appeared a single time. The gene calls are TRBV6-1 and TRBJ2-3; 9 nucleotides agree with TRBD1. The CDR3 length is 17 residues. Germline V gene sequence: CDR1 MNHNS, CDR2 SASEGT. With 3 bases clipped from V and 2 bases from J, the junction kept 9 bases outside the gene matches. The CDR3 DNA reads as TGTGCCAGCAGTGAGACGACAGGGGGTTCCCACACAGATACGCAGTATTTT. As protein: CASSETTGGSHTDTQYF.

The chain links TRBV19 to TRBJ2-2, with 8 bases identical to TRBD1. The V and J ends lost 3 bases and 9 bases, in that order; junction bases with no gene match: 15. Germline-derived CDR1 and CDR2 are LNHDA and SQIVND (reference sequence). This CDR3 is built from 17 residues. This CDR3 is CASSIYGQDRDFRELFF. The CDR3 DNA is TGTGCCAGTAGTATTTATGGTCAGGACAGGGATTTTCGGGAGCTGTTTTTT.

This clone was recorded only once. The chain joins TRBV5-1 to TRBJ1-2, with D unresolved. The CDR3 runs 15 residues. Germline V lookup: CDR1 SGHRS, CDR2 YFSETQ. V lost 0 bases, J lost 0 bases, and 9 bases lay in between. The CDR3 sequence is CASSLGYTSNYGYTF. CDR3 bases: TGCGCCAGCAGCTTGGGTTATACTTCTAACTATGGCTACACCTTC.